This T cell receptor beta chain is from a study of T cell repertoires in cytomegalovirus infection. With regard to this clonotype: The antigen is unknown.

Germline V gene data show CDR1 as MNHEY and CDR2 as SMNVEV (reference sequence). The CDR3 has 13 amino acids. V lost 6 bases and J 4 bases, leaving 7 bases between the germline ends. In TCRdb, the reads were re-called with MiXCR into one record per CDR3 protein. The sample lists 250,000 to 300,000 distinct CDR3 sequences, around 20% occurring once. This chain connects TRBV27 to TRBJ2-6; unclear D gene. This clonotype was obtained from a human donor in good health (CMV status not recorded). Some clones in this sample may be carry-over from other donors' samples. Sample: cultured PBMCs, taken from culture after CMV antigen stimulation. This chain's CDR3 is CASRSWGANVLTF. For the CDR3, the DNA is TGTGCCAGCAGGAGCTGGGGGGCCAACGTCCTGACTTTC.